Sequencing of this TCR beta chain was carried out in a study of sequential checkpoint blockade in melanoma. This clone was found a few times. The method was immunoSEQ multiplex PCR; TCRdb's version includes in-frame clones alone and lacks a portion of them. Altogether just over 9,000 clones are present, 59% being singletons, with the ten largest covering about 41%. Treatment: randomized to nivolumab then ipilimumab (arm A) or the reverse (arm B). This clonotype was sampled from a human donor with melanoma. The sequences come from CD8+ T cells sorted from blood (inferred from file names), collected from a patient given nivolumab and ipilimumab in sequence.

Written as DNA, the CDR3 is TGTGCCAGCAGTTACGGGGACAGCTTCAATTCACCCCTCCACTTT. Translation gives CASSYGDSFNSPLHF. This rearrangement joins TRBV6-6 to TRBJ1-6, with TRBD1 identical over 7 bases. The V and J ends lost 2 bases and 7 bases, in that order; junction bases with no gene match: 5. The germline V gene encodes CDR1 MNHNY and CDR2 SVGAGI (reference sequence). CDR3 length: 15 residues.